This TCR beta chain derives from a study of vaccination and CD4 T cells after COVID-19. Regarding the study as a whole: The authors studied relatively few convalescent patients and analyzed no early post-infection timepoints.

The sample's treatment: approximately nine-day PBMC culture with coronavirus spike peptide pools or control peptides (ViraFEST assay). Per the germline V gene, CDR1 is SNHLY and CDR2 is FYNNEI. The CDR3 extends over 14 amino acids. The V segment lost 7 bases and the J segment 2 bases; nucleotides outside the gene matches: 5. Sequenced with the Oncomine TCR Beta short-read assay was DNA taken from cultured CD4+ T cells. TCRdb re-analysed the PCR reads in MiXCR, keeping a single row per CDR3 protein. The data hold 11,000 to 15,000 distinct CDR3 sequences, with around 50% observed a single time. About this clonotype: Its antigen is still unknown.

The sequence was obtained from a human donor who had recovered from COVID-19. The specimen was CD4+ T cells from blood, cultured in vitro, collected before SARS-CoV-2 vaccination. This rearrangement joins TRBV2 to TRBJ1-5, with 7 bases aligning to TRBD1. The CDR3 is CASNPGGGNQPQHF. Here the CDR3 DNA reads TGTGCCAGCAACCCAGGGGGTGGCAATCAGCCCCAGCATTTT. The full variable domain, with the rest looked up from reference TRBV2 and TRBJ1-5, is EPEVTQTPSHQVTQMGQEVILRCVPISNHLYFYWYRQILGQKVEFLVSFYNNEISEKSEIFDDQFSVERPDGSNFTLKIRSTKLEDSAMYFCASNPGGGNQPQHFGDGTRLSIL.